This is a list of T cell receptor beta chains from one sample in a study of blood T cell repertoires in COVID-19. Libraries were prepared by immunoSEQ multiplex PCR; TCRdb keeps only in-frame clonotypes and omits some of them. The sample has tens of thousands of clones, roughly 78% seen once; the top ten hold about 7%. The specimen was peripheral blood. The origin of the receptors is a man aged 45 to 65 with active or convalescent COVID-19. The CDR3 runs from the conserved cysteine through the conserved F or W. D genes are given only for firm matches. Expanded clones are given a class, and other clones once, few, many or no size at all.

TRBJ2-7 NA NA TRBV28 CASSPPGGAGYEQYF TGTGCCAGCAGTCCCCCGGGTGGGGCTGGCTACGAGCAGTACTTC
TRBJ2-5 TRBD1 NA TRBV16 CASSQQSLVGRDRKEETQYF TGTGCCAGCAGCCAACAGTCATTAGTAGGCCGGGACAGGAAAGAAGAGACCCAGTACTTC
TRBJ2-3 TRBD2 NA TRBV9 CASSVVSGGATDTQYF TGTGCCAGCAGCGTAGTAAGCGGGGGGGCAACAGATACGCAGTATTTT
TRBJ2-5 NA NA TRBV3-1/TRBV3-2 CASSRQLQETQYF TGTGCCAGCAGCCGACAGCTTCAAGAGACCCAGTACTTC
TRBJ1-6 TRBD1 once TRBV28 CASSNRGNSPLHF TGTGCCAGCAGCAACAGGGGTAATTCACCCCTCCACTTT
TRBJ1-1 NA once TRBV7-8 CASTIFSDTEAFF TGTGCCAGCACCATCTTCTCGGACACTGAAGCTTTCTTT
TRBJ2-1 TRBD2 NA TRBV11-2 CASFGGGGNNEQFF TGTGCCAGCTTCGGGGGGGGAGGCAACAATGAGCAGTTCTTC
TRBJ1-1 TRBD1 NA TRBV5-6 CASSELRDRGTEAFF TGTGCCAGCAGCGAACTCCGGGACAGGGGAACTGAAGCTTTCTTT
TRBJ2-5 TRBD2 NA TRBV14 CASSPLTSGGSETQYF TGTGCCAGCAGCCCGCTGACTAGCGGGGGGTCGGAGACCCAGTACTTC
TRBJ2-1 TRBD1 few TRBV2 CASDPGQGYNEQFF TGTGCCAGTGATCCGGGACAGGGGTACAATGAGCAGTTCTTC
TRBJ1-1 TRBD1 NA TRBV2 CASRALGQLNTEAFF TGTGCCAGCAGAGCCCTGGGACAGCTGAACACTGAAGCTTTCTTT
TRBJ1-1 TRBD1 NA TRBV18 CASSPPGQPEAFF TGTGCCAGCTCACCACCGGGACAGCCTGAAGCTTTCTTT
TRBJ2-1 NA NA TRBV4-1 CASSNPGGSYNEQFF TGCGCCAGCAGCAATCCCGGGGGCTCCTACAATGAGCAGTTCTTC
TRBJ1-4 TRBD1 NA TRBV6-1 CASSDGTGGEKLFF TGTGCCAGCAGTGATGGGACAGGGGGAGAAAAACTGTTTTTT
TRBJ1-2 TRBD1 NA TRBV2 CAIGQGAGYTF TGTGCCATCGGACAGGGGGCTGGCTACACCTTC
TRBJ1-2 NA few TRBV27 CASSDQATYGYTF TGTGCCAGCAGTGACCAGGCCACCTATGGCTACACCTTC
TRBJ2-7 TRBD1 NA TRBV5-1 CASSSGTASSYEQYF TGCGCCAGCAGCTCCGGGACAGCTAGCTCCTACGAGCAGTACTTC
TRBJ2-1 TRBD2 NA TRBV3-1/TRBV3-2 CASSQQGTSGGSEQFF TGTGCCAGCAGCCAACAGGGAACTAGCGGGGGATCAGAGCAGTTCTTC
TRBJ2-6 NA NA TRBV10-3 CAISDLGANVLTF TGTGCCATCAGTGACTTGGGGGCCAACGTCCTGACTTTC
TRBJ2-5 NA few TRBV15 CATSREGGSRDRETQYF TGTGCCACCAGCAGAGAAGGGGGTAGCCGAGATAGAGAGACCCAGTACTTC
TRBJ2-5 TRBD2 NA TRBV7-6 CASSPRGGGSQETQYF TGTGCCAGCAGCCCCAGGGGCGGGGGGAGCCAAGAGACCCAGTACTTC
TRBJ2-2 TRBD1 NA TRBV6-6 CASSYGTGGELFF TGTGCCAGCAGTTACGGGACAGGCGGGGAGCTGTTTTTT
TRBJ2-3 TRBD2 once TRBV27 CASSYLSGGPTDTQYF TGTGCCAGCAGTTACCTTAGCGGGGGCCCTACAGATACGCAGTATTTT
TRBJ1-1 TRBD1 few TRBV27 CASSIVRGQGEAFF TGTGCCAGCAGCATAGTCAGGGGGCAGGGTGAAGCTTTCTTT
TRBJ2-3 TRBD2 NA TRBV19 CASSGGGTDTQYF TGTGCCAGTAGCGGGGGGGGCACAGATACGCAGTATTTT
TRBJ2-3 NA NA TRBV5-6 CASSSVLTDTQYF TGTGCCAGCAGCAGCGTTCTCACAGATACGCAGTATTTT